These T cell receptor beta chains were read from a single sample in a study of cytomegalovirus exposure and HLA in healthy donors. Using immunoSEQ multiplex PCR, the repertoire was profiled, and TCRdb retains in-frame clones only, with some absent. The sample shows about 140,000 clones, more than 60% of them seen only once. Input material: PBMCs. Receptors originate from a male donor in good health and CMV-seronegative. Each CDR3 is given with its conserved first and last residue. The order of the fields is clone size, V gene, D gene, J gene, CDR3 protein, CDR3 DNA. The D gene is left open where the match is weak. Expanded clones get a size class; other rows say once, few or many, or leave the size out.

few	TRBV16	.	TRBJ1-2	CASSQTGLGGYTF	TGTGCCAGCAGCCAAACAGGGTTGGGCGGCTACACCTTC
few	TRBV29-1	.	TRBJ1-1	CSVEVQATEAFF	TGCAGCGTTGAAGTCCAGGCCACTGAAGCTTTCTTT
.	TRBV7-2	.	TRBJ2-1	CASSPPGLEQFF	TGTGCCAGCAGCCCCCCGGGACTTGAGCAGTTCTTC
.	TRBV5-4	.	TRBJ2-7	CASSSTRVGSSYEQYF	TGTGCCAGCAGCTCCACCCGGGTCGGAAGCTCCTACGAGCAGTACTTC
.	TRBV15	TRBD1	TRBJ1-3	CATSRQGTPGNTIYF	TGTGCCACCAGTCGACAGGGGACGCCTGGAAACACCATATATTTT
few	TRBV5-1	.	TRBJ2-7	CASSLVTGTVSNEQYF	TGCGCCAGCAGCCTTGTAACCGGGACTGTCTCAAACGAGCAGTACTTC
.	TRBV7-2	TRBD2	TRBJ2-1	CASSLAGVRDEQFF	TGTGCCAGCAGCTTGGCGGGGGTTAGGGATGAGCAGTTCTTC
.	TRBV9	.	TRBJ1-1	CASSVGQGLTNTEAFF	TGTGCCAGCAGCGTAGGGCAGGGCCTAACGAACACTGAAGCTTTCTTT
few	TRBV11-2	.	TRBJ1-2	CASSLGDGGYGYTF	TGTGCCAGCAGCTTAGGGGACGGGGGCTATGGCTACACCTTC
.	TRBV28	TRBD1	TRBJ1-2	CATPDRVGGGGYPF	TGTGCCACACCAGACAGGGTGGGGGGCGGTGGCTACCCCTTC
.	TRBV7-3	TRBD1	TRBJ1-6	CASSLRDRGLNSPLHF	TGTGCCAGCAGCCTCCGGGACAGGGGGCTCAATTCACCCCTCCACTTT
.	TRBV5-1	TRBD1	TRBJ1-2	CASSWGLDRGGDGYTF	TGCGCCAGCAGCTGGGGCCTGGACAGGGGGGGCGATGGCTACACCTTC
.	TRBV7-2	TRBD1	TRBJ2-5	CASSRPGQVETQYF	TGTGCCAGCAGCCGACCGGGACAGGTAGAGACCCAGTACTTC
.	TRBV7-8	TRBD1	TRBJ1-2	CASSLGDSYGYTF	TGTGCCAGCAGCTTAGGGGACAGTTATGGCTACACCTTC
few	TRBV14	.	TRBJ1-5	CASSQGGPQHF	TGTGCCAGCAGCCAGGGGGGGCCCCAGCATTTT
.	TRBV27	.	TRBJ2-7	CASSPWDTGYEQYF	TGTGCCAGCAGTCCCTGGGACACGGGTTACGAGCAGTACTTC
.	TRBV11-1	TRBD2	TRBJ2-4	CASSLPLAGKGNIQYF	TGTGCCAGCAGTTTACCCCTAGCGGGGAAGGGGAACATTCAGTACTTC
.	TRBV11-2	.	TRBJ2-3	CASLPGSTDTQYF	TGTGCCAGCCTGCCGGGGTCCACAGATACGCAGTATTTT
.	TRBV18	.	TRBJ1-4	CASSRGGEKLFF	TGTGCCAGCTCCCGGGGGGGAGAAAAACTGTTTTTT
.	TRBV15	.	TRBJ1-3	CATSRERPMRELSSGNTIYF	TGTGCCACCAGCAGAGAAAGGCCGATGAGGGAGTTGAGCTCTGGAAACACCATATATTTT
.	TRBV5-5	TRBD1	TRBJ2-5	CASSPGQGFETQYF	TGTGCCAGCAGTCCCGGACAGGGTTTTGAGACCCAGTACTTC
.	TRBV6-1	.	TRBJ2-7	CASTRAHQVPYEQYF	TGTGCCAGCACCAGGGCACATCAAGTACCCTACGAGCAGTACTTC
.	TRBV7-2	.	TRBJ1-5	CSSTPGPSGNQPQHF	TGTTCCAGCACCCCCGGTCCCTCTGGCAATCAGCCCCAGCATTTT
few	TRBV19	.	TRBJ1-2	CASSINSRHPNYGYTF	TGTGCCAGTAGTATAAACAGCCGGCACCCTAACTATGGCTACACCTTC
few	TRBV6-4	.	TRBJ2-1	CASSHGYEQFF	TGTGCCAGCAGCCATGGCTATGAGCAGTTCTTC
.	TRBV9	TRBD1	TRBJ1-2	CASSPTGAPDGYTF	TGTGCCAGCAGCCCGACAGGGGCCCCAGATGGCTACACCTTC
.	TRBV5-6	TRBD2	TRBJ2-3	CASSSPGLVTDTQYF	TGTGCCAGCAGCTCACCGGGACTAGTCACAGATACGCAGTATTTT
.	TRBV6-5	TRBD2	TRBJ2-7	CASTGASGLTYEQYF	TGTGCCAGCACCGGGGCTAGCGGGTTAACCTACGAGCAGTACTTC
.	TRBV28	.	TRBJ2-5	CASSFRRGKGGNQETQYF	TGTGCCAGCAGTTTTAGGAGGGGTAAAGGAGGTAATCAAGAGACCCAGTACTTC
.	TRBV4-1	.	TRBJ1-5	CASSQVGAGSGPQHF	TGCGCCAGCAGCCAAGTAGGGGCAGGGTCGGGGCCCCAGCATTTT
.	TRBV27	TRBD2	TRBJ2-7	CASSFSGATYEQYF	TGTGCCAGCAGTTTCAGCGGGGCGACCTACGAGCAGTACTTC
.	TRBV18	.	TRBJ1-5	CASSQDTTGPQHF	TGTGCCAGCTCTCAGGACACTACTGGGCCCCAGCATTTT
.	TRBV7-2	TRBD2	TRBJ2-1	CASSLAGGPSYNEQFF	TGTGCCAGCAGCCTAGCGGGGGGGCCTTCCTACAATGAGCAGTTCTTC
.	TRBV5-1	.	TRBJ1-1	CASSARPGRGLFTEAFF	TGCGCCAGCAGCGCCCGCCCAGGCAGGGGTTTATTCACTGAAGCTTTCTTT
.	TRBV5-1	TRBD2	TRBJ2-7	CASSQGLAGLYEQYF	TGCGCCAGCAGCCAGGGACTAGCGGGGCTCTACGAGCAGTACTTC